Each of the 24 T cell receptor beta chains below was sequenced from the same sample in a study of cytotoxic CD8 clonotypes in ibrutinib-treated CLL. The assay was immunoSEQ multiplex PCR, and TCRdb's table has in-frame clones only and misses some. The sample records 35,000 to 55,000 clones, roughly 76% being singletons. The sequencing used PBMCs, collected after 12 months of ibrutinib treatment. The receptor set was obtained from a human donor with chronic lymphocytic leukemia.

The gene calls are TRBV5-1 and TRBJ2-5; the D is unclear. CDR1 SGHRS and CDR2 YFSETQ come from the germline V gene. CDR3 length: 13 amino acids. Trimming left V 3 bases short and J 1 base short, with 7 bases between. In DNA, the CDR3 is TGCGCCAGCAGCTCTACAGTCCAAGAGACCCAGTACTTC. Translated, it gives CASSSTVQETQYF.

This chain uses TRBV2 with TRBJ1-2, with TRBD1 matching 9 bases. The CDR3 is 16 residues long. Per germline, CDR1 SNHLY and CDR2 FYNNEI. V lost 3 bases, J lost 6 bases, and 11 bases stayed unmatched. CDR3: CASSETAGTGGDGYTF. The CDR3 DNA sequence: TGTGCCAGCAGTGAGACGGCAGGCACAGGGGGCGATGGCTACACCTTC.

About this clone: At one end, the junction sequence differs from germline, possibly due to a read error. This rearrangement joins TRBV5-6 to TRBJ2-2; possible D gene TRBD1, 5 bases. The germline gives CDR1 SGHDT, CDR2 YYEEEE. This CDR3 spans 18 amino acids. The CDR3 bases are TGTGCCAGCAGCCGGGTCACAGGCCGAATCAGGAACGCCGGGGAGCTGTTTTTT. It yields the protein CASSRVTGRIRNAGELFF. The full variable domain, its missing parts supplied by reference TRBV5-6 and TRBJ2-2, is DAGVTQSPTHLIKTRGQQVTLRCSPKSGHDTVSWYQQALGQGPQFIFQYYEEEERQRGNFPDRFSGHQFPNYSSELNVNALLLGDSALYLCASSRVTGRIRNAGELFFGEGSRLTVL.

This clone is deemed medium-sized. This chain joins TRBV5-1 and TRBJ1-6, with D uncertain. CDR3 length: 13 residues. V lost 5 bases and J lost 8, with 11 bases in between. Looked up from germline, CDR1 is SGHRS and CDR2 is YFSETQ. CDR3 coding DNA: TGCGCCAGCAGGTCCGCGGATGATTCACCCCTCCACTTT. Translation: CASRSADDSPLHF.

This clone was counted between two and nine times. The chain combines TRBV13 with TRBJ2-1; 9 bases align to TRBD2. J lost 7 bases, V lost 7 bases, and 17 bases had no gene match. This CDR3 region has 17 residues. The germline gives CDR1 PRHDT, CDR2 FYEKMQ (reference sequence). The CDR3 DNA follows: TGTGCCAGCAATTATAGCCCGGGACTAGCTATAGTTAATGAGCAGTTCTTC. Translating it yields CASNYSPGLAIVNEQFF.

This chain links TRBV7-2 with TRBJ2-1; 7 nucleotides line up with TRBD1. Germline CDR1 is SGHTA and CDR2 is FQGNSA. This CDR3 comprises 17 residues. V dropped 6 bases and J dropped 2; count of bases not matched to a gene: 13. The CDR3 here is CASSVHPRQGPYNEQFF. CDR3 coding DNA: TGTGCCAGCAGTGTCCACCCTAGACAGGGCCCCTACAATGAGCAGTTCTTC. The whole variable domain, remainder taken from reference TRBV7-2 and TRBJ2-1, is GAGVSQSPSNKVTEKGKDVELRCDPISGHTALYWYRQSLGQGLEFLIYFQGNSAPDKSGLPSDRFSAERTGGSVSTLTIQRTQQEDSAVYLCASSVHPRQGPYNEQFFGPGTRLTVL.

This clone was recorded many times. The chain carries TRBV5-4 and TRBJ2-3; 11 bases fit TRBD2. The trim removed 3 bases at V and 5 bases at J, leaving 5 bases unmatched. Germline lookup yields CDR1 SGHNT and CDR2 YYREEE (reference sequence). This CDR3 comprises 15 residues. This CDR3 reads CASSSTSGNRDTQYF. The CDR3, as DNA: TGTGCCAGCAGCTCGACTAGCGGGAATAGAGATACGCAGTATTTT.

This sequence joins TRBV6-5 and TRBJ1-2, with a possible D match to TRBD1 (5 bases). This CDR3 region has 14 residues. V was pared by 2 bases and J by 4 bases, with 11 bases between. The germline V gene encodes CDR1 MNHEY and CDR2 SVGAGI. CDR3 region: CASSYEGLGYGYTF. CDR3 nucleotides: TGTGCCAGCAGTTACGAGGGGTTGGGCTATGGCTACACCTTC.

The chain employs TRBV7-3 and TRBJ2-2; maybe TRBD1 (5 bases). V was clipped by 4 bases and J by 4 bases, with 13 bases between them. Germline-derived CDR1 and CDR2 are SGHTA and FQGTGA. This CDR3 has 15 residues. DNA of the CDR3: TGTGCCAGCAGCTCCAGGGTACTCAGCACCGGGGAGCTGTTTTTT. Its translation is CASSSRVLSTGELFF.

The CDR3 spells CASSFGTPSFYGYTF. Written as DNA, the CDR3 is TGTGCCAGCAGTTTCGGGACGCCTTCCTTCTATGGCTACACCTTC. The rearrangement joins TRBV6-5 to TRBJ1-2; a possible D gene is TRBD1 (5 bases). This CDR3 has 15 residues. Trimming took 4 bases from V and 4 from J, leaving 16 bases between them. Germline CDR1 and CDR2: MNHEY and SVGAGI.

This chain links TRBV19 with TRBJ1-1; D is perhaps TRBD1 (5 bases). V dropped 3 bases and J dropped 1 base, with 9 bases sitting between them. This CDR3 has 14 amino acids. Germline assignment: CDR1 LNHDA and CDR2 SQIVND (reference sequence). The CDR3: CASSMRGRNTEAFF. In DNA form, the CDR3 reads TGTGCCAGTAGTATGCGGGGGAGGAACACTGAAGCTTTCTTT. The full variable domain, rest sourced from reference TRBV19 and TRBJ1-1, is DGGITQSPKYLFRKEGQNVTLSCEQNLNHDAMYWYRQDPGQGLRLIYYSQIVNDFQKGDIAEGYSVSREKKESFPLTVTSAQKNPTAFYLCASSMRGRNTEAFFGQGTRLTVV.

A word on this clone: Other DNA sequences in this sample translate to the same CDR3. V and J are TRBV15 and TRBJ1-1; no clear D. The germline V and J ends were trimmed by 4 bases and 1 base, with 10 bases remaining between them. The CDR3 loop spans 14 amino acids. The germline V gene has CDR1 LNHNV and CDR2 YYDKDF (reference sequence). The CDR3 DNA reads TGTGCCACCAGCACCCGCCAGAGGAACACTGAAGCTTTCTTT. Encoded protein: CATSTRQRNTEAFF.

This chain links TRBV5-1 with TRBJ1-1; possible D gene TRBD1, 5 bases. The CDR3 has 16 amino acids. Germline values: CDR1 SGHRS, CDR2 YFSETQ. V lost 4 bases and J 0 bases, leaving 16 bases between the germline ends. CDR3 sequence reads: CASSPRGGGLNTEAFF. DNA of the CDR3: TGCGCCAGCAGCCCGAGGGGCGGGGGGTTGAACACTGAAGCTTTCTTT.

The V and J genes are TRBV18 and TRBJ2-7; 8 nucleotides agree with TRBD2. The CDR3 runs 15 residues. CDR1 is KGHSH and CDR2 is LQKENI in the germline V gene. V was pared by 3 bases and J by 4 bases, with 8 bases of the junction left unmatched. CDR3: CASSPTAGVDYEQYF. The CDR3 coding sequence is TGTGCCAGCTCACCGACAGCGGGGGTGGATTACGAGCAGTACTTC.

This chain links TRBV11-2 with TRBJ2-5, with 14 nucleotides matching TRBD2. The V and J ends lost 2 bases and 4 bases, in that order; junction bases with no gene match: 3. Germline V lookup: CDR1 SGHAT, CDR2 FQNNGV. The CDR3 extends over 16 amino acids. As DNA, the CDR3 is TGTGCCAGCAGCTTAACGACTAGCGGGGGGGGAGAGACCCAGTACTTC. Amino acids: CASSLTTSGGGETQYF.

The gene calls are TRBV15 and TRBJ2-7; D gene unclear. Trimming removed 3 bases from V and 7 bases from J, with 16 bases in between. Germline CDR1 and CDR2: LNHNV and YYDKDF (reference sequence). The CDR3 has 14 residues. The CDR3 sequence is CATSSSYFGGEQYF. As DNA, the CDR3 is TGTGCCACCAGCAGCTCTTACTTTGGTGGGGAGCAGTACTTC.

The gene calls are TRBV29-1 and TRBJ1-1; a possible D gene is TRBD1 (5 bases). V was clipped by 6 bases and J by 1 base, with 18 bases between them. The CDR3 covers 15 residues. The V gene's germline CDR1 is SQVTM and CDR2 ANQGSEA. Written as DNA, the CDR3 is TGCAGCGTGAGAATATTCAGGGCCTCGAACACTGAAGCTTTCTTT. Translation: CSVRIFRASNTEAFF.

The chain carries TRBV2 and TRBJ1-4; D not certain. Trimming pared 10 bases from V and 3 bases from J, leaving 9 bases between. This CDR3 region has 12 residues. Germline V gives CDR1 SNHLY, CDR2 FYNNEI. CDR3 in DNA: TGTGCCACCTCTATCTCTAATGAAAAACTGTTTTTT. It encodes CATSISNEKLFF.

The V call is TRBV30, the J call TRBJ1-1; maybe TRBD1 (6 bases). CDR1 GTSNPN and CDR2 SVGIG come from the germline V gene (reference sequence). Trimming removed 2 bases at V and 6 bases at J, with 13 bases between. The CDR3 covers 13 residues. This CDR3 is CAWSNRVDAEAFF. In DNA form, the CDR3 reads TGTGCCTGGAGTAACAGGGTAGACGCTGAAGCTTTCTTT.

This clone was found once. The chain couples TRBV18 to TRBJ2-7; 11 positions agree with TRBD2. Germline V CDR1 and CDR2: KGHSH, LQKENI. Trimming at V came to 6 bases and at J to 4 bases, leaving 5 bases not matched to a gene. The length of the CDR3 is 14 residues. The CDR3 DNA reads TGTGCCAGCTCGGGACTAGCGGACGTATACGAGCAGTACTTC. Protein product: CASSGLADVYEQYF.

The chain recombines TRBV5-4 with TRBJ2-7; D is possibly TRBD1 (6 bases). The CDR3 extends over 15 amino acids. Trimming removed 0 bases from V and 8 bases from J, with 18 bases in between. Germline V gives CDR1 SGHNT, CDR2 YYREEE (reference sequence). Here the CDR3 reads CASSLVVGRGEQQYF. Here the CDR3 DNA reads TGTGCCAGCAGCTTGGTCGTGGGCAGGGGAGAGCAGCAGTACTTC. The complete variable domain, with remaining parts taken from reference TRBV5-4 and TRBJ2-7, reads ETGVTQSPTHLIKTRGQQVTLRCSSQSGHNTVSWYQQALGQGPQFIFQYYREEENGRGNFPPRFSGLQFPNYSSELNVNALELDDSALYLCASSLVVGRGEQQYFGPGTRLTVT.

The chain is built from TRBV6-5 and TRBJ1-5; no firm D call. Germline CDR1 reads MNHEY; CDR2 reads SVGAGI. This CDR3 comprises 12 residues. V was shortened by 4 bases and J by 4 bases, with 5 bases between the two germline ends. The CDR3: CASSSLNQPQHF. Here the CDR3 DNA reads TGTGCCAGCAGTTCGTTAAATCAGCCCCAGCATTTT.

By share, this clone ranks as medium-sized. This chain links TRBV14 with TRBJ1-1; D is unresolved. Looked up from germline, CDR1 is SGHDN and CDR2 is FVKESK. The ends were cut back, 0 bases at V and 0 bases at J, with 2 bases in the middle. CDR3 length: 13 residues. The CDR3 spells CASSQDMNTEAFF. For the CDR3, the DNA is TGTGCCAGCAGCCAAGATATGAACACTGAAGCTTTCTTT.

The rearrangement links TRBV6-5 to TRBJ2-1; 9 bases are a match to TRBD2. CDR1 MNHEY and CDR2 SVGAGI come from the germline V gene. After removal of 4 bases from V and 7 bases from J, the junction contained 8 bases not matched to a gene. This CDR3 has 15 amino acids. The CDR3 DNA reads as TGTGCCAGCAGTTTGAGAGCGGGGGGTCGAAATGAGCAGTTCTTC. Residues: CASSLRAGGRNEQFF.